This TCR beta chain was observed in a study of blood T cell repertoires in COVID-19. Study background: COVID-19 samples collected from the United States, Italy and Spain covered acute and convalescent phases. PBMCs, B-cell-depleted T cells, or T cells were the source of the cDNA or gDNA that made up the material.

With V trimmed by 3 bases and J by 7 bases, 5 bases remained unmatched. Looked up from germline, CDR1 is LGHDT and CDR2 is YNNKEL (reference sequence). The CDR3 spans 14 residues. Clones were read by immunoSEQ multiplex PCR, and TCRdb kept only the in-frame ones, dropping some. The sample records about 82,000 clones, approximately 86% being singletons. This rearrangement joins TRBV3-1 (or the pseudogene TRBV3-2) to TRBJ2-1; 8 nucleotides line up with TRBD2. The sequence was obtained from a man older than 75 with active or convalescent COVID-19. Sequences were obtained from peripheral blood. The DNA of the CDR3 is TGTGCCAGCAGCCAGGGGCGACTAGCGAATGAGCAGTTCTTC. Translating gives CASSQGRLANEQFF.